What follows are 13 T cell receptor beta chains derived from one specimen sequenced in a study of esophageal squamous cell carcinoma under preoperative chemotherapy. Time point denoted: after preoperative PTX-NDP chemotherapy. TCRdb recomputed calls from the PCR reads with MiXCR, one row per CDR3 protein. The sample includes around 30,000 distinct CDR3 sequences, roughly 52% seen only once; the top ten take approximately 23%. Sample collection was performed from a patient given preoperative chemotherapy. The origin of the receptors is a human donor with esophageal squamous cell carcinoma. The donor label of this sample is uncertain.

CDR3 amino acids: CASAPEGGGIQETQYF. The CDR3 DNA reads TGTGCCAGCGCCCCTGAGGGAGGGGGTATTCAAGAGACCCAGTACTTC. The gene calls are TRBV6-1 and TRBJ2-5, with a possible D match to TRBD2 (7 bases). CDR3 length: 16 residues. V was trimmed by 8 bases and J by 2 bases, leaving 21 bases between them. Germline loops: CDR1 MNHNS, CDR2 SASEGT.

The DNA of the CDR3 is TGTGCCAGCAGCTTAGAGGTGCCCGGGCCCAGGGACCAAAACATTCAGTACTTC. Its translation is CASSLEVPGPRDQNIQYF. V and J are TRBV7-2 and TRBJ2-4; D assignment may be TRBD1 or TRBD2 (5 bases each). The length of the CDR3 is 18 residues. Germline values: CDR1 SGHTA, CDR2 FQGNSA. Trimming cost V 1 base and J 5 bases, with 21 bases left between them.

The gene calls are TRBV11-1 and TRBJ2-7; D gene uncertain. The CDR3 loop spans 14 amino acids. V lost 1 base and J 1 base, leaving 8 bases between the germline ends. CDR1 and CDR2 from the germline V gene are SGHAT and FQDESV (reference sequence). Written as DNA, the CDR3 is TGTGCCAGCAGCTTAGACACAGTTTCCTACGAGCAGTACTTC. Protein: CASSLDTVSYEQYF. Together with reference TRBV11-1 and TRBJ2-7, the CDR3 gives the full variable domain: EAEVAQSPRYKITEKSQAVAFWCDPISGHATLYWYRQILGQGPELLVQFQDESVVDDSQLPKDRFSAERLKGVDSTLKIQPAELGDSAMYLCASSLDTVSYEQYFGPGTRLTVT.

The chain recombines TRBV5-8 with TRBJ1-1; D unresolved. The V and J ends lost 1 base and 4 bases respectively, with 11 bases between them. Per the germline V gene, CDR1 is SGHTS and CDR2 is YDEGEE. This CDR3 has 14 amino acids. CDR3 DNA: TGTGCCAGCAGCTTGTTGTTAGGGATCACTGAAGCTTTCTTT. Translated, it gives CASSLLLGITEAFF. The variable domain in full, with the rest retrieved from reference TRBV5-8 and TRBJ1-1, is EAGVTQSPTHLIKTRGQQATLRCSPISGHTSVYWYQQALGLGLQFLLWYDEGEERNRGNFPPRFSGRQFPNYSSELNVNALELEDSALYLCASSLLLGITEAFFGQGTRLTVV.

The CDR3 nucleotides are TGTGCCAGCAGCTCCTACCTCTACGAGCAGTACTTC. Its protein product is CASSSYLYEQYF. This chain connects TRBV7-2 to TRBJ2-5, with D uncertain. The J call is doubtful: the DNA matches TRBJ2-7 better. Germline CDR1 reads SGHTA; CDR2 reads FQGNSA. The CDR3 loop spans 12 amino acids.

The CDR3 region has the DNA TGTGCCAGCAGTTGGACTAGCGGGGCCTACGAGCAGTTCTTC. This encodes CASSWTSGAYEQFF. The chain employs TRBV27 and TRBJ2-1; 12 nucleotides agree with TRBD2. The CDR3 spans 14 residues. J was trimmed by 10 bases and V by 4 bases; bases with no gene match: 5. Per the germline V gene, CDR1 is MNHEY and CDR2 is SMNVEV (reference sequence).

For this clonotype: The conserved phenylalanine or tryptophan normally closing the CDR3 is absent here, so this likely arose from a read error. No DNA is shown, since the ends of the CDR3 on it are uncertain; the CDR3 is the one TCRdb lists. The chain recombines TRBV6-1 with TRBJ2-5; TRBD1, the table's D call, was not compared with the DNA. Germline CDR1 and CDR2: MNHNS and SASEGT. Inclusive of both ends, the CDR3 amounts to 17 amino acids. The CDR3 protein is CASSRPGPGAGGATQLS.

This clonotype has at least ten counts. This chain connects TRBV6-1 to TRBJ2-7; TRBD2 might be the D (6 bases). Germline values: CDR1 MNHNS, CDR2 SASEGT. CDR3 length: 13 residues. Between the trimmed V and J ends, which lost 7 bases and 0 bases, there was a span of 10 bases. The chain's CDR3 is CASTGLSSYEQYF. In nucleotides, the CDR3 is TGTGCCAGCACGGGACTGAGCTCCTACGAGCAGTACTTC.

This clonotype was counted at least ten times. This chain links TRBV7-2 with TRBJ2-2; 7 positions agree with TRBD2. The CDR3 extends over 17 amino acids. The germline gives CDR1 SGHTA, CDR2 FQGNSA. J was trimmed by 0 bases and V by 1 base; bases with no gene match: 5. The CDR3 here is CASSLVGTSANTGELFF. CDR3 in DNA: TGTGCCAGCAGCTTAGTTGGAACTAGCGCGAACACCGGGGAGCTGTTTTTT.

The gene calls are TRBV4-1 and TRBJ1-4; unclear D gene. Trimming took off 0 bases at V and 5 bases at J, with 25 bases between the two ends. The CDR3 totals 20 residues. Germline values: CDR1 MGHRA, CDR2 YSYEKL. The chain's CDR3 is CASSQDRLGRTKPRNEKLFF. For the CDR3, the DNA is TGCGCCAGCAGCCAAGATCGATTGGGGAGAACTAAACCCAGAAATGAAAAACTGTTTTTT.

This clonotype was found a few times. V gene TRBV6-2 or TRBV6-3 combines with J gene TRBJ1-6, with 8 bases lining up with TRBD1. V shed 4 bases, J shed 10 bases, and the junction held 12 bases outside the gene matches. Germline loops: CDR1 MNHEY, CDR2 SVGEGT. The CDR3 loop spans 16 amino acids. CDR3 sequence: CASSSTGGQGTSPLHF. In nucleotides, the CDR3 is TGTGCCAGCAGTTCAACGGGCGGACAGGGAACATCACCCCTCCACTTT.

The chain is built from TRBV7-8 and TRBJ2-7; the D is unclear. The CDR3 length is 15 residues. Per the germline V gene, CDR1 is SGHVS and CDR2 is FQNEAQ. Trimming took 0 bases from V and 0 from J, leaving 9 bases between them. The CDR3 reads CASSLAGMSSYEQYF. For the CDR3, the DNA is TGTGCCAGCAGCTTAGCGGGGATGAGCTCCTACGAGCAGTACTTC.

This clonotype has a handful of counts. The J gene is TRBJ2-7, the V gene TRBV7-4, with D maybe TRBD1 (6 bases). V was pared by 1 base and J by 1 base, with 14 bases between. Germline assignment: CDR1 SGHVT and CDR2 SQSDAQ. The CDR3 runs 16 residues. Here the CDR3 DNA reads TGTGCCAGCAGCTTAGGAAAACAGGGCCCTTCCTACGAGCAGTACTTC. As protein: CASSLGKQGPSYEQYF.